This TCR beta chain was captured by sequencing in a study of regulatory T cells in long-lasting Graves disease. Broader study findings: TCR diversity was lower in persistent than newly diagnosed Graves' disease.

Arm-PCR with iRepertoire HTBI primers amplified the CDR3 regions for these TCR beta libraries. Each CDR3 protein is one row after TCRdb ran MiXCR on the multiplex PCR reads. The sample lists roughly 500,000 distinct CDR3 sequences, approximately 15% occurring once. The V end lost 2 bases, the J end lost 5 bases, and 13 bases lay between the germline ends. The CDR3 sequence is 14 residues long. The germline V gene encodes CDR1 LNHDA and CDR2 SQIVND (reference sequence). As for this clonotype: Its antigen is unidentified.

Time point denoted: newly diagnosed GD, antithyroid drugs for less than 3 months. From RNA extracted from PBMCs, the TCR library was made. The data also belong to a second study, concerning T cells in Graves' hyperthyroidism and ophthalmopathy. That report notes: First-round RT-PCR with HTBI primers amplified the TCR CDR3 region.

This TCR came from a woman aged 45-59 years with Graves disease. The J gene is TRBJ2-7, the V gene TRBV19, with D possibly matching TRBD2 (6 bases). The input for sequencing was peripheral blood mononuclear cells (PBMCs), taken at new diagnosis, from a patient treated with antithyroid drugs. The CDR3 DNA sequence: TGTGCCAGTAGTATACAGGGACTCGGGCACGAGCAGTACTTC. Its translation: CASSIQGLGHEQYF. The variable domain in full, with the rest retrieved from reference TRBV19 and TRBJ2-7, is DGGITQSPKYLFRKEGQNVTLSCEQNLNHDAMYWYRQDPGQGLRLIYYSQIVNDFQKGDIAEGYSVSREKKESFPLTVTSAQKNPTAFYLCASSIQGLGHEQYFGPGTRLTVT.